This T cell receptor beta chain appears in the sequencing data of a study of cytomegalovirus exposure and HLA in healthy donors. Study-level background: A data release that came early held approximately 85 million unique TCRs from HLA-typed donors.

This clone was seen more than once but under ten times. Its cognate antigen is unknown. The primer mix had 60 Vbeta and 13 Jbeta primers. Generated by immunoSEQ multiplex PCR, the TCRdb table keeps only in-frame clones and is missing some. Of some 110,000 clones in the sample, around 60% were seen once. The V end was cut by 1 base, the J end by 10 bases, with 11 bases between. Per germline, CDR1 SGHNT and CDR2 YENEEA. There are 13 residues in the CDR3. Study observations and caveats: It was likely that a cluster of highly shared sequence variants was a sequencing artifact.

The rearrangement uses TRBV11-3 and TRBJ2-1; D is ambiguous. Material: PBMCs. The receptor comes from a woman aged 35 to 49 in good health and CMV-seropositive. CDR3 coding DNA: TGTGCCAGCAGCTTAGCCCCTAGTAACGAGCAGTTCTTC. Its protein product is CASSLAPSNEQFF.